Presented here are 15 T cell receptor beta chains from one specimen sequenced in a study of T cells after posttransplantation cyclophosphamide. Sequencing was performed with immunoSEQ multiplex PCR; in TCRdb, only in-frame clones are kept and a portion is missing. The sample carries 45,000 or so clones, roughly 92% recorded once. Source material: PBMCs. The receptors stem from a woman in her forties or fifties in good health and a related stem cell transplant donor.

This chain uses TRBV7-8 with TRBJ1-3; no reliable D call. Trimming took 5 bases from V and 0 from J, leaving 8 bases between them. The germline CDR1 and CDR2 sequences are SGHVS and FQNEAQ. The CDR3 length is 14 residues. The CDR3 protein is CASSLGVSGNTIYF. CDR3 DNA: TGTGCCAGCAGCCTTGGAGTCTCTGGAAACACCATATATTTT.

This clone showed up just once. The gene calls are TRBV25-1 and TRBJ1-1; the D gene is possibly TRBD1 (6 bases). The germline gives CDR1 MGHDK, CDR2 SYGVNS. The CDR3 length is 14 residues. As DNA, the CDR3 is TGTGCTGGAGGGTTCCGGGGGGCGAGGGCTGAAGCTTTCTTT. Its translation is CAGGFRGARAEAFF.

The chain links TRBV6-1 to TRBJ2-2, with 9 bases aligning to TRBD2. This CDR3 is 17 amino acids long. The germline gives CDR1 MNHNS, CDR2 SASEGT. V lost 4 bases and J lost 0; bases outside the gene matches: 6. The CDR3: CASSVLAGAANTGELFF. The CDR3 DNA sequence: TGTGCCAGCAGTGTCTTAGCGGGGGCAGCGAACACCGGGGAGCTGTTTTTT.

In this sample, this clone turned up once. The chain carries TRBV2 and TRBJ2-4; possible D gene TRBD1, 6 bases. The CDR3 has 14 amino acids. Germline CDR1 and CDR2: SNHLY and FYNNEI. The germline V and J ends were trimmed by 4 bases and 1 base, with 8 bases remaining between them. In nucleotides, the CDR3 is TGTGCCAGCAGTGCACAGGGTGCCAAAAACATTCAGTACTTC. Protein product: CASSAQGAKNIQYF.

The chain has TRBV5-1 and TRBJ2-3; 11 positions match TRBD2. The CDR3 runs 17 residues. The germline V gene encodes CDR1 SGHRS and CDR2 YFSETQ. With V trimmed by 4 bases and J by 1 base, 8 bases remained unmatched. The CDR3 nucleotides read TGCGCCAGCAGCCGGAATAGCGGGGGGGCCGGCACAGATACGCAGTATTTT. It yields the protein CASSRNSGGAGTDTQYF.

The chain joins TRBV5-5 to TRBJ2-7, with a tentative D call TRBD1 (6 bases). V gave up 4 bases and J gave up 0 bases, with 14 bases separating them. Germline V lookup: CDR1 SGHKS, CDR2 YYEKEE (reference sequence). The CDR3 length is 15 residues. The CDR3 loop is CASSIRTASSYEQYF. The CDR3 DNA reads TGTGCCAGCAGCATCAGGACAGCTAGCTCCTACGAGCAGTACTTC.

The CDR3 DNA is TGCGCCAGCAGCTTGGGGACAGATGGCGGAGATACGCAGTATTTT. It translates to CASSLGTDGGDTQYF. This chain connects TRBV5-1 to TRBJ2-3; maybe TRBD1 (6 bases). Trimming stripped 0 bases from V and 5 bases from J, with 13 bases between. Germline V lookup: CDR1 SGHRS, CDR2 YFSETQ. This CDR3 region has 15 residues. The variable domain in full, with the rest retrieved from reference TRBV5-1 and TRBJ2-3, is KAGVTQTPRYLIKTRGQQVTLSCSPISGHRSVSWYQQTPGQGLQFLFEYFSETQRNKGNFPGRFSGRQFSNSRSEMNVSTLELGDSALYLCASSLGTDGGDTQYFGPGTRLTVL.

V and J are TRBV5-1 and TRBJ2-1, with 8 bases aligning to TRBD2. The CDR3 totals 15 residues. V trimming: 3 bases; J trimming: 8 bases; junction bases outside the gene matches: 10. Germline-derived CDR1 and CDR2 are SGHRS and YFSETQ. The CDR3 region has the DNA TGCGCCAGCAGCTCCGGGACTAGTTTCATGGATGAGCAGTTCTTC. It yields the protein CASSSGTSFMDEQFF.

Concerning this clone: A junction end diverges from the germline sequence, so it may reflect a read error. Other DNA sequences in the sample encode the same CDR3. The rearrangement uses TRBV10-3 and TRBJ1-3; TRBD1 agrees at 8 bases. The CDR3 is 15 residues long. Germline V gives CDR1 ENHRY, CDR2 SYGVKD. CDR3 DNA sequence: TGCGCCATCAGTAAGACAGGGGTGGAAGGAAACACCATATATTTT. Its translation: CAISKTGVEGNTIYF.

This clone was observed once. In DNA form, the CDR3 reads TGCGCCAGCAGCCAAGATCCGGGTCGACTACCCGAAAAACTGTTTTTT. Protein: CASSQDPGRLPEKLFF. V and J are TRBV4-1 and TRBJ1-4; D uncertain. The CDR3 length is 16 residues. The germline CDR1 and CDR2 sequences are MGHRA and YSYEKL. Trimming left V 0 bases short and J 8 bases short, with 16 bases between.

V usage is TRBV7-8 and J usage is TRBJ1-5, with D unresolved. Germline values: CDR1 SGHVS, CDR2 FQNEAQ. The CDR3 length is 16 residues. Between the trimmed V and J ends, which lost 1 base and 6 bases, there was a span of 16 bases. CDR3 region: CASSLVGLSGRQPQHF. The CDR3 bases are TGTGCCAGCAGCTTAGTAGGCTTAAGCGGGCGTCAGCCCCAGCATTTT.

This clone was observed a handful of times. The junction shows a germline mismatch at one end, possibly a read error. The sample carries other DNA sequences with the same CDR3. The rearrangement links TRBV19 to TRBJ1-6, with a possible D match to TRBD1 (6 bases). The CDR3 length is 17 residues. Germline V CDR1 and CDR2: LNHDA, SQIVND (reference sequence). The CDR3 nucleotides are TGTGCCAGTAGTATCCTTACGTCCCAGGGGAATAATTCCCCCCTCCACTTT. This sequence encodes CASSILTSQGNNSPLHF. The full variable domain, its missing parts supplied by reference TRBV19 and TRBJ1-6, is DGGITQSPKYLFRKEGQNVTLSCEQNLNHDAMYWYRQDPGQGLRLIYYSQIVNDFQKGDIAEGYSVSREKKESFPLTVTSAQKNPTAFYLCASSILTSQGNNSPLHFGNGTRLTVT.

The genes are TRBV27 and TRBJ2-5; a weak D match, TRBD2 (6 bases). This CDR3 is 13 amino acids long. The germline V gene has CDR1 MNHEY and CDR2 SMNVEV (reference sequence). Trimming left V 3 bases short and J 3 bases short, with 8 bases between. CDR3 nucleotides: TGTGCCAGCAGTTTGTTAGCGGAAGAGACCCAGTACTTC. This translates into CASSLLAEETQYF.

The chain uses TRBV6-6 and TRBJ2-5, with 9 bases fitting TRBD1. CDR1 and CDR2 from the germline V gene are MNHNY and SVGAGI (reference sequence). After removal of 2 bases from V and 1 base from J, the junction contained 2 bases not matched to a gene. The CDR3 is 15 residues long. The CDR3 sequence: CASSYLTGGQETQYF. The CDR3 DNA reads as TGTGCCAGCAGTTACCTGACAGGGGGCCAAGAGACCCAGTACTTC.

The genes are TRBV5-8 and TRBJ1-2; 7 bases are shared with TRBD1. V was pared by 3 bases and J by 4 bases, with 6 bases of the junction left unmatched. Germline loops: CDR1 SGHTS, CDR2 YDEGEE. The CDR3 spans 14 residues. CDR3: CASSWRQGPYGYTF. The CDR3 DNA is TGTGCCAGCAGCTGGAGACAGGGTCCCTATGGCTACACCTTC.